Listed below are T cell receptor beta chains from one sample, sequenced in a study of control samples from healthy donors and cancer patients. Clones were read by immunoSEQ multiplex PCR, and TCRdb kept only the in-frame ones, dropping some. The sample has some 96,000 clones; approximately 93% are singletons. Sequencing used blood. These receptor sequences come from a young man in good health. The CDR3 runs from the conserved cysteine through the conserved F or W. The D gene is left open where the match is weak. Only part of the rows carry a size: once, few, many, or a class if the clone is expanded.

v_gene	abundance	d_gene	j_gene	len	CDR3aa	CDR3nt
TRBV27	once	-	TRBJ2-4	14	CASMEGAGKNIQYF	TGTGCCAGCATGGAGGGGGCCGGCAAAAACATTCAGTACTTC
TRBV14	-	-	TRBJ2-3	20	CASSQDWVILRTPDTDTQYF	TGTGCCAGCAGCCAAGACTGGGTAATTCTGCGGACTCCTGACACAGATACGCAGTATTTT
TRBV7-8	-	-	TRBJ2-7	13	CASSLAGEVPQYF	TGTGCCAGCAGCTTAGCGGGGGAGGTGCCGCAGTACTTC
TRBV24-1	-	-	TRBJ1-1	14	CATSDLKGGTEAFF	TGTGCCACCAGTGACCTCAAGGGAGGAACTGAAGCTTTCTTT
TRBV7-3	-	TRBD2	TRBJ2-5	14	CASSFLAGQETQYF	TGTGCCAGCAGCTTCCTAGCGGGGCAAGAGACCCAGTACTTC
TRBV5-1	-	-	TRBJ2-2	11	CASSLFGELFF	TGCGCCAGCAGCTTATTTGGGGAGCTGTTTTTT
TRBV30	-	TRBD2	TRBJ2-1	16	CAWSGLTSGSVGEQFF	TGTGCCTGGAGCGGTCTGACTAGCGGGAGCGTTGGGGAGCAGTTCTTC
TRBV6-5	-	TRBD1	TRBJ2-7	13	CASSDRGRFEQYF	TGTGCCAGCAGCGACAGGGGGCGATTCGAGCAGTACTTC
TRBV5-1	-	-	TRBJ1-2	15	CASSLLISASYGYTF	TGCGCCAGCAGCCTGCTTATCAGCGCTTCCTATGGCTACACCTTC
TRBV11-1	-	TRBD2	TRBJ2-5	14	CASSSGIRIETQYF	TGTGCCAGCAGCAGCGGGATTCGGATAGAGACCCAGTACTTC
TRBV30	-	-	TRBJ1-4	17	CAWSVRLPGATNEKLFF	TGTGCCTGGAGTGTACGACTCCCGGGGGCTACTAATGAAAAACTGTTTTTT
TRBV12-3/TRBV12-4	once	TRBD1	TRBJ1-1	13	CASTPDRGTEAFF	TGTGCCAGCACGCCGGACAGGGGCACTGAAGCTTTCTTT
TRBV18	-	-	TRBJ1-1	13	CASLNMGSTEAFF	TGTGCCAGCTTGAACATGGGGAGCACTGAAGCTTTCTTT
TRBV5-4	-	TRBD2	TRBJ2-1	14	CASSLGAGNNEQFF	TGTGCCAGCAGCTTGGGAGCGGGAAACAATGAGCAGTTCTTC
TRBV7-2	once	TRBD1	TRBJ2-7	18	CASSLEVGQGALLYEQYF	TGTGCCAGCAGCTTAGAGGTGGGGCAGGGGGCCCTCCTCTACGAGCAGTACTTC
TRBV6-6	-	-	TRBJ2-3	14	CASSYTDLTDTQYF	TGTGCCAGCAGTTACACCGACCTCACAGATACGCAGTATTTT
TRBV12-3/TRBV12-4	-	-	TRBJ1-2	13	CASSLNRSYGYTF	TGTGCCAGCAGTTTAAACCGCAGCTATGGCTACACCTTC
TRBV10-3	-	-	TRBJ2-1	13	CAIRDKTYNEQFF	TGTGCCATCAGAGATAAGACGTACAATGAGCAGTTCTTC
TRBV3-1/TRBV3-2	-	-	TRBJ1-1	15	CASSQSPRGNTEAFF	TGTGCCAGCAGCCAAAGCCCTCGGGGGAACACTGAAGCTTTCTTT
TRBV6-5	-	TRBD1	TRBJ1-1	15	CASSYSTGVGTEAFF	TGTGCCAGCAGTTACTCGACAGGGGTAGGGACTGAAGCTTTCTTT
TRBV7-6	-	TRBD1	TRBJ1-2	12	CASSSGQYGYTF	TGTGCCAGCAGCTCGGGACAGTATGGCTACACCTTC
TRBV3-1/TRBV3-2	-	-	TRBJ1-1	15	CASSQDPSVNTEAFF	TGTGCCAGCAGCCAAGACCCCTCCGTGAACACTGAAGCTTTCTTT
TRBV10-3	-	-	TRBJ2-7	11	CATKGENEQYF	TGTGCCACCAAGGGGGAAAACGAGCAGTACTTC
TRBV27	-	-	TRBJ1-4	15	CASSLSGQGPEKLFF	TGTGCCAGCAGTTTATCCGGGCAGGGACCCGAAAAACTGTTTTTT
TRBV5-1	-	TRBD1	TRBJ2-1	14	CASSPTGGVGEQFF	TGCGCCAGCAGCCCGACAGGGGGTGTGGGTGAGCAGTTCTTC
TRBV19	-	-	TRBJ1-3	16	CASSTSRVISGNTIYF	TGTGCCAGTAGTACCTCACGAGTTATCTCGGGAAACACCATATATTTT
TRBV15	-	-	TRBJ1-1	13	CATSLRVKAEAFF	TGTGCCACCAGCTTGAGGGTGAAGGCTGAAGCTTTCTTT
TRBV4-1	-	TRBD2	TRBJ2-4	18	CASSQEFLGGGAQNIQYF	TGCGCCAGCAGCCAAGAGTTCCTGGGCGGGGGGGCCCAAAACATTCAGTACTTC
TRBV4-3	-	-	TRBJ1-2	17	CASSQEAGAGHNYGYTF	TGCGCCAGCAGCCAAGAGGCGGGTGCGGGTCATAACTATGGCTACACCTTC